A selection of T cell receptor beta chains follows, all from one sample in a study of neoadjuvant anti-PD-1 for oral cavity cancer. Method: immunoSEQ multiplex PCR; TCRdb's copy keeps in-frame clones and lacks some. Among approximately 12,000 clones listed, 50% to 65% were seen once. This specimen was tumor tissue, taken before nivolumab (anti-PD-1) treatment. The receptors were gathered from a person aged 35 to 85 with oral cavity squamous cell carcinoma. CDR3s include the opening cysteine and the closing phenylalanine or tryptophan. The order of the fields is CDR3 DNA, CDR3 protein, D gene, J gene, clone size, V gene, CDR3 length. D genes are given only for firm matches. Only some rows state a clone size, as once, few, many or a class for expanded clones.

TGTGCCAGCAACAGGGGGCTTAACACCGGGGAGCTGTTTTTT CASNRGLNTGELFF TRBD1 TRBJ2-2 - TRBV9 14
TGTGCCAGCAGCTTGAGAGTCCAGGGCGAAAATGGCTACACCTTC CASSLRVQGENGYTF - TRBJ1-2 - TRBV5-6 15
TGTGCCAGCAGCTTGGATCAGGGAAACCAAGAGACCCAGTACTTC CASSLDQGNQETQYF - TRBJ2-5 once TRBV5-4 15
TGTGCCAGCTCATCCTCGCCTACAGGGGGCCGACAAGAGACCCAGTACTTC CASSSSPTGGRQETQYF TRBD1 TRBJ2-5 few TRBV18 17
TGTGCCAGCAGTACAGGTCCGCGTACTGAAGCTTTCTTT CASSTGPRTEAFF - TRBJ1-1 - TRBV25-1 13
TGTGCCAGCAGCTTAGCTACGACCCCGTCGGGTACGCAGTATTTT CASSLATTPSGTQYF - TRBJ2-3 - TRBV7-9 15
TGTGCCAGCAGCTTGGAGTCAGATACGCAGTATTTT CASSLESDTQYF - TRBJ2-3 - TRBV5-4 12
TGTGCCAGTAGTAAACAGGGTCAGCCCCAGCATTTT CASSKQGQPQHF - TRBJ1-5 few TRBV19 12
TGTGCCAGCGGAAGGCTACACTCTGGGGCCAACGTCCTGACTTTC CASGRLHSGANVLTF - TRBJ2-6 - TRBV27 15
TGTGCCAGCAGCCCGCAAGCGGGAGGAGAGACCCAGTACTTC CASSPQAGGETQYF TRBD2 TRBJ2-5 - TRBV7-8 14
TGTGCCAGCAGTCCCACCCCGGGGGGAAAGACTGAAGCTTTCTTT CASSPTPGGKTEAFF - TRBJ1-1 - TRBV6-5 15
TGTGCCAGCAGCTTGGGCGTCAGAAAGTCTCCTTCCTACAATGAGCAGTTCTTC CASSLGVRKSPSYNEQFF - TRBJ2-1 once TRBV5-4 18
TGCGCCAGCAGCAGGACAGGGTCAGAGTCGGAAGCTTTCTTT CASSRTGSESEAFF TRBD1 TRBJ1-1 few TRBV5-1 14
TGTGCCAGTGAGAGGAACTATGGCTACACCTTC CASERNYGYTF - TRBJ1-2 medium-sized TRBV19 11
TGTGCCAGCACCCCCAGGGGCACAGATACGCAGTATTTT CASTPRGTDTQYF - TRBJ2-3 few TRBV6-5 13
TGTGCCAGCAGTGGTTCCGGGGCCTCTGAAGCTTTCTTT CASSGSGASEAFF - TRBJ1-1 - TRBV6-6 13
TGCAGCGTTGGGTCTAGCGGGTTGCCAGATACGCAGTATTTT CSVGSSGLPDTQYF TRBD2 TRBJ2-3 few TRBV29-1 14
TGTGCCAGCAACCTGGGGGTTTCGAACACCGGGGAGCTGTTTTTT CASNLGVSNTGELFF - TRBJ2-2 - TRBV28 15
TGTGCCAGCAGCGTAGATGGGAGGGGAGCAGGTGAGCAGTTCTTC CASSVDGRGAGEQFF TRBD2 TRBJ2-1 - TRBV9 15
TGTGCCAGCAGTTACGACGGGACCACGGGGGAAAAACTGTTTTTT CASSYDGTTGEKLFF - TRBJ1-4 - TRBV6-5 15
TGCGCCAGCAGCCCGGGGGGGACAGGGCCCCAAGGGGGCTACACCTTC CASSPGGTGPQGGYTF TRBD1 TRBJ1-2 - TRBV5-1 16
TGTGCCAGCAGCTTGGAGGCCCAAGCGAGGCAGCCCCAGCATTTT CASSLEAQARQPQHF - TRBJ1-5 once TRBV4-2 15
TGTGCCAGCAGCTCAACCAGCGGCAGCTCCTACAATGAGCAGTTCTTC CASSSTSGSSYNEQFF - TRBJ2-1 few TRBV7-9 16
TGTGCCAGCAGTTTATTGCTCGCGAGCAATCAGCCCCAGCATTTT CASSLLLASNQPQHF - TRBJ1-5 - TRBV28 15
TGTGCCAGCAGCCCGTACATGCTTACAGATACGCAGTATTTT CASSPYMLTDTQYF - TRBJ2-3 - TRBV5-6 14
TGTGCCAGCAGCACGACAGGGGCCTACGAGCAGTACTTC CASSTTGAYEQYF TRBD1 TRBJ2-7 - TRBV5-4 13
TGTGCCAGCACCCGGGGGGTACTCTACGAGCAGTACTTC CASTRGVLYEQYF TRBD2 TRBJ2-7 few TRBV6-1 13
TGTGCCAGTTCTCAGGGGCTAGGTGACATTCAGTACTTC CASSQGLGDIQYF - TRBJ2-4 few TRBV2 13
TGTGCCAGCAGCTTAGAACGAGCCGGGATGCAGTACGAGCAGTACTTC CASSLERAGMQYEQYF - TRBJ2-7 - TRBV7-6 16
TGTGCCAGCAGTCCCGGGACTAGCGGGAGGGCCGTGAACACCGGGGAGCTGTTTTTT CASSPGTSGRAVNTGELFF TRBD2 TRBJ2-2 - TRBV27 19
TGTGCCATCAGTGAGCGGGGTCCTAACTATGGCTACACCTTC CAISERGPNYGYTF - TRBJ1-2 - TRBV10-3 14
TGCAGCGCCTCCGCGGGTGAACGATCCTACAATGAGCAGTTCTTC CSASAGERSYNEQFF - TRBJ2-1 - TRBV29-1 15
TGTGCCACAGGTGGGACCTACGAGCAGTACTTC CATGGTYEQYF - TRBJ2-7 - TRBV6-5 11
TGTGCCACTTTCCCACAGGGGGCTCTGGGCTATGGCTACACCTTC CATFPQGALGYGYTF TRBD1 TRBJ1-2 few TRBV10-3 15
TGTGCCACCAGCACGAGGGGGGTGGGGTCGGGGACCCAGTACTTC CATSTRGVGSGTQYF - TRBJ2-5 - TRBV15 15
TGCGCCAGCAGTCGACCGATAGCGGGAGGGTACAATGAGCAGTTCTTC CASSRPIAGGYNEQFF TRBD2 TRBJ2-1 - TRBV23-1 16
TGCGCCAGCAGGCTCCCAGCCGGGGGAGCTAATGAAAAACTGTTTTTT CASRLPAGGANEKLFF - TRBJ1-4 - TRBV23-1 16
TGTGCCAGCAGCCAACAGGGGTTGAACACTGAAGCTTTCTTT CASSQQGLNTEAFF TRBD1 TRBJ1-1 - TRBV6-5 14
TGTGCCAGCAGCTTAGGGACTAGCGGGAGGGATGAGCAGTTCTTC CASSLGTSGRDEQFF TRBD2 TRBJ2-1 - TRBV7-3 15
TGTGCCACCAGCAGAGTCGGGGGCGGCACAAATGAAGCTTTCTTT CATSRVGGGTNEAFF - TRBJ1-1 few TRBV15 15
TGTGCCTGGAGTGTACATAGCCTCCAGTACTTC CAWSVHSLQYF - TRBJ2-5 - TRBV30 11
TGTGCCAGCAGTTTGTCGGGGCGCACCACTGAAGCTTTCTTT CASSLSGRTTEAFF - TRBJ1-1 - TRBV28 14
TGTGCCAGCACCCCTTGGGGGGCTAGCACAGATACGCAGTATTTT CASTPWGASTDTQYF - TRBJ2-3 once TRBV2 15
TGCGCCAGCAGTCAGCCACCAGCGCTTCAGGCCGGCCGTACCTACGAGCAGTACTTC CASSQPPALQAGRTYEQYF - TRBJ2-7 - TRBV23-1 19
TGTGCCAGCAGAGAGAGCGGAGAGACGTACAATGAGCAGTTCTTC CASRESGETYNEQFF - TRBJ2-1 - TRBV2 15
TGTGCCAGCTCCAGACAGGGAAACACCGGGGAGCTGTTTTTT CASSRQGNTGELFF TRBD1 TRBJ2-2 - TRBV28 14
TGTGCCAGCAGTAGAGCGGATCTCTCCTACAATGAGCAGTTCTTC CASSRADLSYNEQFF - TRBJ2-1 few TRBV27 15
TGTGCCAGCAGCTCCGGACGAACCTGGGGAGATACGCAGTATTTT CASSSGRTWGDTQYF - TRBJ2-3 medium-sized TRBV7-2 15
TGCAGCGTCTTCTCCGGGACAGCGAACACTGAAGCTTTCTTT CSVFSGTANTEAFF TRBD1 TRBJ1-1 few TRBV29-1 14
TGTGCCAGCAGCCCTAAAGTCTATGGCTACACCTTC CASSPKVYGYTF - TRBJ1-2 - TRBV7-9 12
TGTGCCAGTAGTACGGGACTAGCGGTAGGAGGAGATACGCAGTATTTT CASSTGLAVGGDTQYF TRBD2 TRBJ2-3 - TRBV19 16
TGTGCCAGTACCCCCCACAGGGGAAACACTGAAGCTTTCTTT CASTPHRGNTEAFF TRBD1 TRBJ1-1 medium-sized TRBV19 14
TGTGCCAGCAGCTTGGACTCTGGAAACACCATATATTTT CASSLDSGNTIYF - TRBJ1-3 - TRBV11-2 13
TGTGCCAGCAGTGAAGCGCTTCTAGCGGGAGTCAATGAGCAGTTCTTC CASSEALLAGVNEQFF TRBD2 TRBJ2-1 - TRBV6-1 16
TGTGCCAGCAGCCGAAGGGGACTAGCTACAAATGAGCAGTTCTTC CASSRRGLATNEQFF TRBD2 TRBJ2-1 few TRBV5-6 15
TGTGCCATCAGTGACCATGGACTCAACTACGAGCAGTACTTC CAISDHGLNYEQYF - TRBJ2-7 - TRBV10-3 14
TGTGCCAGTAGTATGGGGGGACAGATTAGCAATCAGCCCCAGCATTTT CASSMGGQISNQPQHF TRBD1 TRBJ1-5 - TRBV19 16